This T cell receptor beta chain appears in the sequencing data of a study of human T cells and chemical hapten exposure. The CDR3 contains 13 residues. The V gene lost 6 bases and the J gene lost 1 base, with 9 bases spanning the gap. CDR1 is MNHNY, CDR2 SVGAGI, per germline (reference sequence). Using its own MiXCR run on the RACE reads, TCRdb lists one record per CDR3 protein. Among over 12,000 distinct CDR3 sequences listed, roughly 15% were seen once. Time point given: patch test 1, 2 weeks after DPC sensitization. Regarding treatment: therapeutic diphenylcyclopropenone sensitization with weekly scalp DPC. This clonotype was seen repeatedly, ten times or more.

The rearrangement links TRBV6-6 to TRBJ1-1, with D perhaps TRBD1 (6 bases). The starting material was whole blood, obtained in connection with sensitization to the hapten diphenylcyclopropenone (DPC). This clonotype was obtained from a woman in her twenties or thirties with alopecia areata. Some clones in this sample may be carry-over from other donors' samples. The chain's CDR3 is CASRDRTNTEAFF. As DNA, the CDR3 is TGTGCCAGCAGGGACAGAACGAACACTGAAGCTTTCTTT.